The clone carrying this TCR beta chain was recorded only once. What it binds is unknown. The data belong to a study of cytomegalovirus exposure and HLA in healthy donors. Study-wide findings and caveats: The authors judged a highly shared variant cluster likely a sequencing artifact. Most of the TCR beta V segments (in an earlier analysis) were productive either about 87% or about 30% of the time.

PCR was performed using 60 Vbeta and 13 Jbeta primers. Clones were read by immunoSEQ multiplex PCR, and TCRdb kept only the in-frame ones, dropping some. The data contain approximately 97,000 clones, around 81% of them singletons. This CDR3 has 15 residues. Germline-derived CDR1 and CDR2 are SGHVS and FNYEAQ. Trimming removed 3 bases at V and 8 bases at J, with 17 bases between. The source of this sequence is a man in his forties in good health and CMV-seropositive. The sample comprised PBMCs. V gene TRBV7-6 combines with J gene TRBJ2-1; D uncertain. The CDR3 spells CASSLVAPPADEQFF. The CDR3 DNA reads TGTGCCAGCAGCTTGGTGGCTCCGCCCGCGGATGAGCAGTTCTTC.